This TCR beta chain was found in a study of blood T cell repertoires in COVID-19. Sequencing used immunoSEQ multiplex PCR; TCRdb keeps in-frame clones, though not all of them. Of over 450,000 clones in the sample, approximately 92% were seen once. Germline CDR1 and CDR2: SGHTS and YDEGEE. There are 15 residues in the CDR3. Trimming removed 3 bases from V and 4 bases from J; junction bases left unmatched: 8. Followed over time, Seattle patients had been enrolled while infection was active. J is TRBJ2-7 and V is TRBV5-8; TRBD1 aligns across 9 bases. The material sequenced was peripheral blood. The receptor comes from a man aged 18 to 29 with COVID-19, enrolled during active disease. The CDR3 loop is CASSSPGQGTYEQYF. In DNA form, the CDR3 reads TGTGCCAGCAGCTCACCGGGACAGGGTACGTACGAGCAGTACTTC.